The 26 T cell receptor beta chains below were found in one sample sequenced in a study of blood T cell repertoires in COVID-19. Profiling relied on immunoSEQ multiplex PCR, and the TCRdb table lists in-frame clones only, not all of them. The sample records about 400,000 clones, around 89% being singletons. The sample comprised peripheral blood. The receptors here all came from a woman younger than 45 with acute or convalescent COVID-19.

The chain recombines TRBV6-5 with TRBJ1-1, with a weak D call TRBD1 (6 bases). The CDR3 runs 15 residues. The germline V gene has CDR1 MNHEY and CDR2 SVGAGI. The V end was cut by 3 bases, the J end by 1 base, with 12 bases between. For the CDR3, the DNA is TGTGCCAGCAGTTATGGAGGACAGTCGAACACTGAAGCTTTCTTT. This gives the protein CASSYGGQSNTEAFF.

The chain uses TRBV5-1 and TRBJ1-6; 8 bases agree with TRBD1. The CDR3 has 14 residues. V lost 2 bases, J lost 8 bases, and 3 bases stayed unmatched. The V gene's germline CDR1 is SGHRS and CDR2 YFSETQ. Written as DNA, the CDR3 is TGCGCCAGCAGCTTTGGGACAGGAGATTCACCCCTCCACTTT. Translating it yields CASSFGTGDSPLHF.

This rearrangement joins TRBV7-9 to TRBJ1-2; 8 nucleotides line up with TRBD1. In germline, CDR1 is SEHNR, CDR2 FQNEAQ (reference sequence). This CDR3 has 18 amino acids. The J segment lost 1 base and the V segment lost 5 bases, leaving 15 bases of the junction unmatched. The CDR3 loop reads CASSLRDRGVTGNYGYTF. DNA for the CDR3: TGTGCCAGCAGCCTACGTGACAGGGGCGTCACGGGTAACTATGGCTACACCTTC.

The chain is built from TRBV6-5 and TRBJ2-3; the match to TRBD1 covers 9 bases. Germline-derived CDR1 and CDR2 are MNHEY and SVGAGI. Germline trimming cut 8 bases from V and 4 bases from J; bases unmatched to any gene: 10. This CDR3 is 15 amino acids long. For the CDR3, the DNA is TGTGCCAGCGGGCTAGGGACAGGGTGGTCAGATACGCAGTATTTT. Residues: CASGLGTGWSDTQYF.

The chain employs TRBV9 and TRBJ2-3, with D unresolved. Trimming removed 3 bases at V and 4 bases at J, with 6 bases between. The CDR3 length is 12 residues. Germline lookup yields CDR1 SGDLS and CDR2 YYNGEE. Written as DNA, the CDR3 is TGTGCCAGCAGCGGTACTGCAGATACGCAGTATTTT. It is translated as CASSGTADTQYF. Full variable domain (missing parts from reference TRBV9 and TRBJ2-3): DSGVTQTPKHLITATGQRVTLRCSPRSGDLSVYWYQQSLDQGLQFLIQYYNGEERAKGNILERFSAQQFPDLHSELNLSSLELGDSALYFCASSGTADTQYFGPGTRLTVL.

The V gene is TRBV7-3, the J gene TRBJ2-3, with TRBD2 identical over 9 bases. After removal of 1 base from V and 5 bases from J, the junction contained 4 bases not matched to a gene. The CDR3 has 15 amino acids. Germline values: CDR1 SGHTA, CDR2 FQGTGA. The CDR3 is CASSLSGGAVDTQYF. In DNA form, the CDR3 reads TGTGCCAGCAGCTTAAGCGGGGGGGCCGTAGATACGCAGTATTTT.

The chain has TRBV7-3 and TRBJ2-5; the D is unclear. The CDR3 consists of 15 residues. Germline loops: CDR1 SGHTA, CDR2 FQGTGA. V lost 5 bases to trimming and J lost 2 bases, with 15 bases between them. As DNA, the CDR3 is TGTGCCAGCAGCCCAAGTGGGCACTCTCAAGAGACCCAGTACTTC. Amino acid sequence: CASSPSGHSQETQYF.

This clone was counted a single time. V is TRBV4-1 and J is TRBJ2-1, with 8 bases identical to TRBD2. Germline loops: CDR1 MGHRA, CDR2 YSYEKL. J gave up 3 bases and V 2 bases, and 12 bases lay outside the gene matches. The CDR3 covers 18 residues. CDR3: CASSQKIGPGGGYNEQFF. Here the CDR3 DNA reads TGCGCCAGCAGCCAAAAGATTGGCCCGGGGGGGGGCTACAATGAGCAGTTCTTC.

The V gene is TRBV4-1, the J gene TRBJ2-7; D is perhaps TRBD1 (5 bases). The CDR3 consists of 14 residues. Germline CDR1 reads MGHRA; CDR2 reads YSYEKL. V gave up 4 bases and J gave up 5 bases, with 15 bases separating them. CDR3 sequence reads: CASSPSHSGNEQYF. CDR3 sequence (DNA): TGCGCCAGCAGCCCCTCGCACTCAGGGAACGAGCAGTACTTC.

This clone has a single count. The genes are TRBV2 and TRBJ2-3; TRBD1 matches 7 bases. The CDR3 sequence is 16 residues long. The V and J ends lost 7 bases and 2 bases, in that order; junction bases with no gene match: 12. Germline CDR1 is SNHLY and CDR2 is FYNNEI. CDR3 amino acids: CASTSGQDPITDTQYF. CDR3 DNA sequence: TGTGCCAGCACAAGCGGACAGGACCCGATCACAGATACGCAGTATTTT. The entire variable domain, with the rest obtained from reference TRBV2 and TRBJ2-3, is as follows: EPEVTQTPSHQVTQMGQEVILRCVPISNHLYFYWYRQILGQKVEFLVSFYNNEISEKSEIFDDQFSVERPDGSNFTLKIRSTKLEDSAMYFCASTSGQDPITDTQYFGPGTRLTVL.

The chain has TRBV25-1 and TRBJ1-5; TRBD1 aligns across 7 bases. The CDR3 loop spans 14 amino acids. Trimming at V came to 4 bases and at J to 1 base, leaving 1 base not matched to a gene. Germline V lookup: CDR1 MGHDK, CDR2 SYGVNS. The CDR3 region is CASSADRSNQPQHF. The CDR3 DNA reads TGTGCCAGCAGTGCGGACAGGAGCAATCAGCCCCAGCATTTT. Variable domain in full (rest from reference TRBV25-1 and TRBJ1-5): EADIYQTPRYLVIGTGKKITLECSQTMGHDKMYWYQQDPGMELHLIHYSYGVNSTEKGDLSSESTVSRIRTEHFPLTLESARPSHTSQYLCASSADRSNQPQHFGDGTRLSIL.

The CDR3 loop reads CASSPPTTSGGNNEQFF. The CDR3 region has the DNA TGTGCCAGCTCACCACCGACTACTAGCGGGGGGAACAATGAGCAGTTCTTC. The genes are TRBV18 and TRBJ2-1; 12 bases fit TRBD2. The CDR3 is made up of 17 amino acids. Germline CDR1 KGHSH, CDR2 LQKENI. Germline trimming cut 0 bases from V and 5 bases from J; bases unmatched to any gene: 5. Full variable domain (outside the CDR3, taken from reference TRBV18 and TRBJ2-1): NAGVMQNPRHLVRRRGQEARLRCSPMKGHSHVYWYRQLPEEGLKFMVYLQKENIIDESGMPKERFSAEFPKEGPSILRIQQVVRGDSAAYFCASSPPTTSGGNNEQFFGPGTRLTVL.

The genes are TRBV2 and TRBJ2-7, with 10 bases matching TRBD2. J gave up 3 bases and V 3 bases, and 2 bases lay outside the gene matches. Per the germline V gene, CDR1 is SNHLY and CDR2 is FYNNEI. The CDR3 is 14 amino acids. Here the CDR3 DNA reads TGTGCCAGCAGTGACAGCGGGGGGGGCTACGAGCAGTACTTC. Protein product: CASSDSGGGYEQYF.

The genes are TRBV6-5 and TRBJ2-1; 10 nucleotides align to TRBD2. The V gene's germline CDR1 is MNHEY and CDR2 SVGAGI. The CDR3 loop spans 15 amino acids. V lost 8 bases and J lost 6; bases outside the gene matches: 10. CDR3 sequence: CASYLYSGGANEQFF. CDR3 DNA sequence: TGTGCCAGCTATCTATACAGCGGGGGGGCCAATGAGCAGTTCTTC.

The chain combines TRBV29-1 with TRBJ2-2, with unresolved D. Germline CDR1 reads SQVTM; CDR2 reads ANQGSEA. The V end lost 7 bases, the J end lost 0 bases, and 12 bases lay between the germline ends. The CDR3 runs 14 residues. The CDR3 loop reads CSAMALTNTGELFF. CDR3 DNA sequence: TGCAGCGCCATGGCCTTGACGAACACCGGGGAGCTGTTTTTT.

This chain links TRBV30 with TRBJ2-3; 8 bases map to TRBD2. J gave up 4 bases and V 5 bases, and 8 bases lay outside the gene matches. Germline loops: CDR1 GTSNPN, CDR2 SVGIG (reference sequence). This CDR3 has 14 residues. The CDR3: CAWAERGWADTQYF. The CDR3 DNA sequence: TGTGCCTGGGCCGAGCGGGGGTGGGCAGATACGCAGTATTTT.

The V call is TRBV18, the J call TRBJ2-1; tentatively, D is TRBD1 (5 bases). Germline CDR1 is KGHSH and CDR2 is LQKENI. CDR3 size: 13 residues. V lost 6 bases and J 9 bases, leaving 15 bases between the germline ends. The CDR3 sequence is CASSPKGLSEQFF. For the CDR3, the DNA is TGTGCCAGCTCCCCGAAGGGGCTAAGTGAGCAGTTCTTC.

The chain uses TRBV4-1 and TRBJ1-6; D may be TRBD1 (6 bases). The CDR3 loop spans 17 amino acids. Per germline, CDR1 MGHRA and CDR2 YSYEKL. The V and J ends lost 3 bases and 4 bases respectively, with 16 bases between them. The CDR3 loop reads CASSQENRDTYNSPLHF. For the CDR3, the DNA is TGCGCCAGCAGCCAGGAGAACCGGGACACTTATAATTCACCCCTCCACTTT.

This chain joins TRBV7-2 and TRBJ2-7; weak D call: TRBD2 (5 bases). V was clipped by 0 bases and J by 0 bases, with 6 bases between them. This CDR3 has 14 residues. The germline V gene has CDR1 SGHTA and CDR2 FQGNSA. CDR3 DNA sequence: TGTGCCAGCAGCTTAGCCGGGGACTCCTACGAGCAGTACTTC. Translating it yields CASSLAGDSYEQYF.

DNA for the CDR3: TGTGCCAGCAGTTTAGGCGGTAACACCGGGGAGCTGTTTTTT. It translates to CASSLGGNTGELFF. The chain is built from TRBV28 and TRBJ2-2; D ambiguous. Trimming left V 2 bases short and J 2 bases short, with 6 bases between. CDR3 length: 14 residues. Per the germline V gene, CDR1 is MDHEN and CDR2 is SYDVKM. Filled out from reference TRBV28 and TRBJ2-2, the complete variable domain reads DVKVTQSSRYLVKRTGEKVFLECVQDMDHENMFWYRQDPGLGLRLIYFSYDVKMKEKGDIPEGYSVSREKKERFSLILESASTNQTSMYLCASSLGGNTGELFFGEGSRLTVL.

The chain joins TRBV30 to TRBJ2-7; TRBD2 matches at 13 bases. The CDR3 length is 14 residues. V shed 8 bases and J 0 bases; nucleotides not matched to a gene: 4. CDR1 is GTSNPN, CDR2 SVGIG, per germline (reference sequence). CDR3 coding DNA: TGTGCCGGGACTAGCGGGGCTCTCTCCTACGAGCAGTACTTC. This gives the protein CAGTSGALSYEQYF.

V usage is TRBV30 and J usage is TRBJ2-5; possible D gene TRBD1, 5 bases. Germline loops: CDR1 GTSNPN, CDR2 SVGIG (reference sequence). The ends were cut back, 2 bases at V and 5 bases at J, with 12 bases in the middle. The CDR3 loop spans 13 amino acids. The CDR3 bases are TGTGCCTGGAGTTCAGGGATGGCGGAGACCCAGTACTTC. Translating gives CAWSSGMAETQYF.

This rearrangement joins TRBV11-2 to TRBJ1-1; maybe TRBD1 (6 bases). V lost 5 bases and J lost 1, with 8 bases in between. The length of the CDR3 is 13 residues. The germline gives CDR1 SGHAT, CDR2 FQNNGV. CDR3 region: CASSPGANTEAFF. The DNA for the CDR3 is TGTGCCAGCAGCCCAGGGGCGAACACTGAAGCTTTCTTT.

The V call is TRBV6-5, the J call TRBJ1-1, with D possibly TRBD1 on 6 matching bases. CDR3 length: 12 amino acids. Germline assignment: CDR1 MNHEY and CDR2 SVGAGI. V lost 6 bases to trimming and J lost 12 bases, with 17 bases between them. The CDR3 region is CASSREQGLSFF. CDR3 sequence (DNA): TGTGCCAGCAGCCGCGAACAGGGTTTGTCTTTCTTT.

V is TRBV12-2 and J is TRBJ2-3; the tabulated D call, TRBD2, remains unverified against the DNA. TRBV12-2 is an annotated pseudogene. CDR3 length: 15 residues. Written as DNA, the CDR3 is TGTGCAAGTCGCTTACGCAGGGACTGCACAGATACGCAGTATTTT. Residues: CASRLRRDCTDTQYF.

V and J are TRBV2 and TRBJ1-5; maybe TRBD1 (5 bases). This CDR3 comprises 15 residues. CDR1 is SNHLY and CDR2 is FYNNEI in the germline V gene. Deletions cut 8 bases from V and 4 bases from J, with 18 bases between. The CDR3, as DNA: TGTGCCAGCGTGGGGTTGGGGCTACCAAATCAGCCCCAGCATTTT. Residues: CASVGLGLPNQPQHF.